This T cell receptor (beta chain) is from a study of human T cells and chemical hapten exposure. Study summary: Across samples, TCR yields varied, mostly owing to small differences in pooled library volumes.

Each CDR3 protein gets one entry after TCRdb re-called the RACE reads with MiXCR. This table has tens of thousands of distinct CDR3 sequences, about 10% appearing once. This clonotype was found a few times. The sample's time point: patch test 1, 2 weeks after DPC sensitization. Treatment meaning: therapeutic diphenylcyclopropenone sensitization with weekly scalp DPC. The sequencing used whole blood, collected in connection with sensitization to the hapten diphenylcyclopropenone (DPC). This receptor was identified in a woman aged 45-60 years with alopecia areata. Some clones in this sample may be carry-over from other donors' samples.

CDR3 nucleotide sequence: TGCGCCAGCAACACCGGGACAGGACCTGAAAAACTGTTTTTT. This encodes CASNTGTGPEKLFF. The V and J genes are TRBV5-1 and TRBJ1-4; TRBD1 matches 8 bases. This CDR3 contains 14 residues. CDR1 and CDR2 (germline): SGHRS, YFSETQ. J lost 7 bases, V lost 6 bases, and 8 bases had no gene match. The full variable domain, with the rest looked up from reference TRBV5-1 and TRBJ1-4, is KAGVTQTPRYLIKTRGQQVTLSCSPISGHRSVSWYQQTPGQGLQFLFEYFSETQRNKGNFPGRFSGRQFSNSRSEMNVSTLELGDSALYLCASNTGTGPEKLFFGSGTQLSVL.